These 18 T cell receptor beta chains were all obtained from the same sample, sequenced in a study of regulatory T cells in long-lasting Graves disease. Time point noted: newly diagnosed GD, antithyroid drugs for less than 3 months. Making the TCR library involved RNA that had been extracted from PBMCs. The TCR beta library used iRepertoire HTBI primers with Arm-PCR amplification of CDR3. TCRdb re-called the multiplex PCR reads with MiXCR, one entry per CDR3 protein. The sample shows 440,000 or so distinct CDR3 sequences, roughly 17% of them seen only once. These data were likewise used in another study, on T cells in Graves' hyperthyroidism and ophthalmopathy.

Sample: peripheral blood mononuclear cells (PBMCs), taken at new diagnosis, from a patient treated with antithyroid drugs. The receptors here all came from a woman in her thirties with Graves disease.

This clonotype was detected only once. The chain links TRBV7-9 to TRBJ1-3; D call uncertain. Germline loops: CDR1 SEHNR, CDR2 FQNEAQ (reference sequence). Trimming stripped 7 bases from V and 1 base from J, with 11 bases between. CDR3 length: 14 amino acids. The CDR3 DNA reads TGTGCCAGCACGCCATGGATGTCTGGAAACACCATATATTTT. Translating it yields CASTPWMSGNTIYF.

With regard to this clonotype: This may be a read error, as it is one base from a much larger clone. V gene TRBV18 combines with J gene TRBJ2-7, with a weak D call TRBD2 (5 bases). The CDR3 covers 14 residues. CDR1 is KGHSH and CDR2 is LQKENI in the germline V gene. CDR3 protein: CASSFSPSSYELYF. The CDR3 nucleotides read TGTGCCAGCTCATTTTCTCCTAGCTCCTACGAGCTGTACTTC.

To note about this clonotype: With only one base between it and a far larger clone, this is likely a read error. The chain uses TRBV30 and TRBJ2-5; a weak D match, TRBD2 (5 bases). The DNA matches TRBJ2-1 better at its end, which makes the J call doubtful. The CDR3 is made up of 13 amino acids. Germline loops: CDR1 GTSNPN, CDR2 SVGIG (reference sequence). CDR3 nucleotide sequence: TGTGCCTGGAGCGGCGGGCGAGCCTACGAGCAGTTCTTC. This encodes CAWSGGRAYEQFF.

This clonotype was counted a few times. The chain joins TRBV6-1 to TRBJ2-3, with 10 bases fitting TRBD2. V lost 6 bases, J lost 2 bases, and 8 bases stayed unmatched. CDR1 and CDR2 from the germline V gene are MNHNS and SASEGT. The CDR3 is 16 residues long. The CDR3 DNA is TGTGCCAGCAGGGGGGTCGGACTAGCGGACACAGATACGCAGTATTTT. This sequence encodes CASRGVGLADTDTQYF.

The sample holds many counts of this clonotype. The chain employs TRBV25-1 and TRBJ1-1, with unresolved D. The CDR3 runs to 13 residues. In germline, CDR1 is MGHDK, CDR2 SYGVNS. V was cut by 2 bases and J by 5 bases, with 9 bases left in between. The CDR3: CASSEVGLTEAFF. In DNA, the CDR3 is TGTGCCAGCAGTGAAGTGGGTTTAACTGAAGCTTTCTTT.

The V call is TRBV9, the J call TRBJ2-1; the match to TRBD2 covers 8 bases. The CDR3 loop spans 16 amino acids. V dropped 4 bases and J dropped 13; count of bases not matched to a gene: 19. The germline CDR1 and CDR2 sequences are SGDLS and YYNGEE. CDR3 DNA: TGTGCCAGCAGCCCGTCTGCGGGACTAGTTTTAGTTGACCAGTTCTTC. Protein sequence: CASSPSAGLVLVDQFF.

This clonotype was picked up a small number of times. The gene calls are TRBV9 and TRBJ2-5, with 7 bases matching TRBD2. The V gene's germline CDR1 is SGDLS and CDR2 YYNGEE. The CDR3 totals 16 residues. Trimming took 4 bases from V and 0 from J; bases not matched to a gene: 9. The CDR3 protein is CASSPSGGLYQETQYF. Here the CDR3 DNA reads TGTGCCAGCAGCCCGTCGGGGGGTCTGTACCAAGAGACCCAGTACTTC.

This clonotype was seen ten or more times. The CDR3: CASSFLEGWPHGELFF. CDR3 in DNA: TGTGCCAGCAGCTTCTTGGAGGGCTGGCCCCACGGGGAGCTGTTTTTT. The rearrangement links TRBV11-2 to TRBJ2-2, with a weak D call TRBD2 (6 bases). Germline CDR1 SGHAT, CDR2 FQNNGV. The CDR3 contains 16 residues. V gave up 3 bases and J gave up 7 bases, with 18 bases separating them.

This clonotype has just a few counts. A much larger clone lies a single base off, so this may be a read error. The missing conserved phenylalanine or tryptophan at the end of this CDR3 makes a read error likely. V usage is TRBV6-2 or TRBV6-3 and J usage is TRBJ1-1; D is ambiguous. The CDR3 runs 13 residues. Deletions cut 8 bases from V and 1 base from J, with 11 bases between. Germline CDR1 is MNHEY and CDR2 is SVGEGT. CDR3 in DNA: TGTGCCAGCTGTATAGCCAGGAACACTGAAGCTTTCCTT. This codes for CASCIARNTEAFL.

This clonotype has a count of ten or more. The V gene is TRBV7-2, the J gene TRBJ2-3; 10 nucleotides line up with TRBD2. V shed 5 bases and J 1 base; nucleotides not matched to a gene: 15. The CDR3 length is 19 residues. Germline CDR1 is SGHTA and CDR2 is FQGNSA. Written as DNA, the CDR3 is TGTGCCAGCAGCCCTAGGGGGGGGGTCGGACTAGCGGGCACAGATACGCAGTATTTT. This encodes CASSPRGGVGLAGTDTQYF.

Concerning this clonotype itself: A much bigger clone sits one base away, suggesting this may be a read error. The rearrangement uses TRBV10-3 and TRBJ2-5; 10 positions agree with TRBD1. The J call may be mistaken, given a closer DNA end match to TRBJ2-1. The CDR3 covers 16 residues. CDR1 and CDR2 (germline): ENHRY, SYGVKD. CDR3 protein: CAISEEGQGYQETQFF. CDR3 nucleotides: TGTGCCATCAGTGAGGAGGGACAGGGGTACCAAGAGACCCAGTTCTTC.

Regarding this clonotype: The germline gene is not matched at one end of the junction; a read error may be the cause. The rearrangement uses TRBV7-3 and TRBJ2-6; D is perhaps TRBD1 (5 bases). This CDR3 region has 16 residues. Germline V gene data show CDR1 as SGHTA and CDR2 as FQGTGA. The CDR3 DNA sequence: TGTGCCAGCAGCTTAACGGGTAGGGCTGGGGCCAACGTCCCGACTTTC. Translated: CASSLTGRAGANVPTF.

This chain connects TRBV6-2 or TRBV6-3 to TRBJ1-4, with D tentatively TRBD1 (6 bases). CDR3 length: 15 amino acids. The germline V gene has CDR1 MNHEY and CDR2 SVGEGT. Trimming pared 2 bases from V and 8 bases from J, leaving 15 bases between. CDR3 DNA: TGTGCCAGCAGTTACAAGGGGGGGGACGTGGAAAAACTGTTTTTT. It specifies CASSYKGGDVEKLFF.

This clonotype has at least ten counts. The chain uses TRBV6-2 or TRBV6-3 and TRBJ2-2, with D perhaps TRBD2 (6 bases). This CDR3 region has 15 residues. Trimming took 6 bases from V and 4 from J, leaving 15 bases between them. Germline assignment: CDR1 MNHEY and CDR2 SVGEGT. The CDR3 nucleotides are TGTGCCAGCAGCCACGGGGGTGCCGCCACCGGGGAGCTGTTTTTT. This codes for CASSHGGAATGELFF.

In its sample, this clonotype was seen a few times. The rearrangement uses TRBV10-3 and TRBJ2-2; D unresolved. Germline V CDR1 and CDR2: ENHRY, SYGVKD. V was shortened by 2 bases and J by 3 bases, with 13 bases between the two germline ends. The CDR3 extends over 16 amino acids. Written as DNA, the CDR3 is TGTGCCATCAGTGAGGTTGGCGGAACCGACACCGGGGAGCTGTTTTTT. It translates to CAISEVGGTDTGELFF.

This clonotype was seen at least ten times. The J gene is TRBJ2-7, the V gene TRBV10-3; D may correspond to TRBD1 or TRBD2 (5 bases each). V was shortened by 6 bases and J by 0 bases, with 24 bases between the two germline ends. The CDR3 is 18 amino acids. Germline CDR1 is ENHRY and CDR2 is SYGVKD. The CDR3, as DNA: TGTGCCATCAGCTTAAATGACCCCCCGGGACCGGACTCCTACGAGCAGTACTTC. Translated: CAISLNDPPGPDSYEQYF.

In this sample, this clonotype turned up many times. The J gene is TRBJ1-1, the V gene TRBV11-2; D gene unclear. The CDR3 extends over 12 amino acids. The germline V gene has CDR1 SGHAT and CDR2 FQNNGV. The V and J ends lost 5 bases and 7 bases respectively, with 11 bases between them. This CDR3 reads CASSNQGIEAFF. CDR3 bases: TGTGCCAGCAGCAACCAAGGTATTGAAGCTTTCTTT.

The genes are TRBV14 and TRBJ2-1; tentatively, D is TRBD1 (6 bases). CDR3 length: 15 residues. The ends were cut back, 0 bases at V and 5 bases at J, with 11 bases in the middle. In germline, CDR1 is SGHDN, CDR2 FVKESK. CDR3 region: CASSQDWGTNNEQFF. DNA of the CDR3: TGTGCCAGCAGCCAAGATTGGGGGACAAACAATGAGCAGTTCTTC.